The rows below give T cell receptor beta chains drawn from one sample of a study of CD8 T cells in Susac syndrome. TCRdb re-derived calls from the immunoSEQ multiplex PCR reads in MiXCR, one entry per CDR3 protein. In the table there are under 200,000 distinct CDR3 sequences, approximately 95% of which are singletons. The sample was CD4+ T cells from PBMCs. These receptors were obtained from a human donor in good health. The CDR3 runs from the conserved cysteine through the conserved F or W. A D gene is named only where the DNA matches it firmly. Not every row has a clone size; where given, it reads once, few, many or a size class.

j_call v_call clone_size d_call cdr3_length cdr3_nt cdr3_aa
TRBJ2-2 TRBV30 - - 13 TGTGCCTGGAGCGGGCCGTGGGGCGGGGAGCTGTTTTTT CAWSGPWGGELFF
TRBJ1-1 TRBV30 - - 15 TGTGCCTGGAGTGCTACCCGGGGTTATCGCACTGAAGCTTTCTTT CAWSATRGYRTEAFF
TRBJ1-5 TRBV5-1 - - 13 TGCGCCAGCAGCTTCACTAGCAATCAGCCCCAGCATTTT CASSFTSNQPQHF
TRBJ1-1 TRBV10-3 - - 12 TGTGCCATCAATTACGGGGGAGGCGAAGTTTTCTTT CAINYGGGEVFF
TRBJ1-1 TRBV11-2 - - 14 TGTGCCAGCAGCGCATCCGGGACAAGCACTGAAGCTTTCTTT CASSASGTSTEAFF
TRBJ1-2 TRBV12-3/TRBV12-4 - TRBD1 14 TGTGCCAGCGTACAGGGGGCTTGGTACTATGGCTACACCTTC CASVQGAWYYGYTF
TRBJ2-7 TRBV27 once TRBD1 16 TGTGCCAGCAGTCATCCCGGGACAGGGGCCTCCTACGAGCAGTACTTC CASSHPGTGASYEQYF
TRBJ1-5 TRBV27 once - 17 TGTGCCAGCAGTTTAACACCACAGGGTAGTGGCAATCAGCCCCAGCATTTT CASSLTPQGSGNQPQHF
TRBJ1-4 TRBV6-1 - - 16 TGTGCCAGCAGTGAAGGGATCGGGACCCGTAAAGACAAACTGTTTTTT CASSEGIGTRKDKLFF
TRBJ2-1 TRBV19 - - 14 TGTGCCAGTAGTATACAACAGGGAAGGCATGAGCAGTTCTTC CASSIQQGRHEQFF
TRBJ2-2 TRBV6-6 - - 14 TGTGCCAGCAGTTACTCGACGGACACCGGGGAGCTGTTTTTT CASSYSTDTGELFF
TRBJ2-7 TRBV3-1 - - 12 TGTGCCAGCAGCTCTACTCCCTACGAGCAGTACTTC CASSSTPYEQYF
TRBJ1-5 TRBV28 - - 14 TGTGCCAACTCCCGGGCGGGGCGGGATCAGCCCCAGCATTTT CANSRAGRDQPQHF
TRBJ2-7 TRBV7-9 - TRBD1 17 TGTGCCAGCAGCTTAGGTTGGGGACAGTTGGTTCCCTACGAGCAGTACTTC CASSLGWGQLVPYEQYF
TRBJ1-1 TRBV19 - - 14 TGTGCCAGTAAGATTCGTTGGGGTCGGACTGAAGCTTTCTTT CASKIRWGRTEAFF
TRBJ2-1 TRBV14 - TRBD2 16 TGTGCCAGCACCTTGTTGGCTAGCGGGAGGGTCAATGAGCAGTTCTTC CASTLLASGRVNEQFF
TRBJ1-5 TRBV24-1 - - 15 TGTGCCACCAGTGACCCCGGGGGGGATAATCAGCCCCAGCATTTT CATSDPGGDNQPQHF
TRBJ2-5 TRBV29-1 - - 16 TGCAGCGTGCTAGCATCTCGGGAGAGGGTGGGGGAGACCCAGTACTTC CSVLASRERVGETQYF
TRBJ2-5 TRBV29-1 - TRBD2 13 TGCAGCGGGAGGACTAGCGGGAAGGAGACCCAGTACTTC CSGRTSGKETQYF
TRBJ1-5 TRBV6-5 - - 14 TGTGCCAGCAGTTCGGCAGGGGACGGGCAGCCCCAGCATTTT CASSSAGDGQPQHF
TRBJ1-3 TRBV4-1 - - 16 TGCGCCAGCAGCCGGCCGTCCCTAACTACTGGAAACACCATATATTTT CASSRPSLTTGNTIYF
TRBJ2-2 TRBV20-1 once TRBD2 15 TGCAGTGCTAGAGGGCCCGGGAGGGGCACCGGGGAGCTGTTTTTT CSARGPGRGTGELFF
TRBJ2-1 TRBV29-1 - TRBD2 19 TGCAGCGTTGAAATCCTCGGGGGCAGGCTAGCGGGAGCTTACAATGAGCAGTTCTTC CSVEILGGRLAGAYNEQFF
TRBJ2-1 TRBV28 - - 14 TGTGCCAGCAGTTCACCCCGACCCAATAATGAGCAGTTCTTC CASSSPRPNNEQFF
TRBJ1-1 TRBV29-1 - - 14 TGCAGCGTTGAATGGGCAGGCCGGAACACTGAAGCTTTCTTT CSVEWAGRNTEAFF
TRBJ2-6 TRBV20-1 - - 14 TGCAGTGCTCGCCCCATTGCTGGGGCCAACGTCCTGACTTTC CSARPIAGANVLTF
TRBJ2-7 TRBV7-9 - TRBD1 15 TGTGCCAGCAGCTTAATACAGGGGGCAGGCTACGAGCAGTACTTC CASSLIQGAGYEQYF
TRBJ2-7 TRBV18 - - 13 TGTGCCAGCTCACAACTAGAGAGAACTGAGCAGTACTTC CASSQLERTEQYF
TRBJ2-6 TRBV20-1 - - 14 TGCAGTGCTATCCCAATGACTGGGGCCAACGTCCTGACTTTC CSAIPMTGANVLTF
TRBJ1-4 TRBV28 - - 14 TGTGCCGGATCCTCGGGAGTCACTAATGAAAAACTGTTTTTT CAGSSGVTNEKLFF
TRBJ2-3 TRBV27 once - 13 TGTGCCAGCAGCGAGGACTTCACAGATACGCAGTATTTT CASSEDFTDTQYF
TRBJ2-5 TRBV7-9 - - 12 TGTGCCAGCAGCGCCTTTACGGAGACCCAGTACTTC CASSAFTETQYF
TRBJ1-2 TRBV3-1 - - 16 TGTGCCAGCAGCCAAGATCAAGTCGGAAGAGGCTATGGCTACACCTTC CASSQDQVGRGYGYTF
TRBJ1-2 TRBV25-1 - - 15 TGTGCCAGCAGTGAATTGGTCAGGGCCTTGGAAAGCTACACCTTC CASSELVRALESYTF
TRBJ2-3 TRBV24-1 - - 15 TGTGCCACCGGAGGGGGCCCAGTCACAGCGGATACGCAGTATTTT CATGGGPVTADTQYF